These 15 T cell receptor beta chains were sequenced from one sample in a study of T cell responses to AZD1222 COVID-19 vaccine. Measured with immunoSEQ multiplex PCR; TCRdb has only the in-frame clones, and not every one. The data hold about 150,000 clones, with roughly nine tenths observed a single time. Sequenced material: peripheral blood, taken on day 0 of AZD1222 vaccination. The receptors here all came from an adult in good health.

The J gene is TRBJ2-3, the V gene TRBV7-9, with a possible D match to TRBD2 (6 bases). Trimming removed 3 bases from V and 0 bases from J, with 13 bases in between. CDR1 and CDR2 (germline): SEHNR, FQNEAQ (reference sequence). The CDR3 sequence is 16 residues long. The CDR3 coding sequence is TGTGCCAGCAGCTTGGGTATTGGGGGGAGCACAGATACGCAGTATTTT. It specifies CASSLGIGGSTDTQYF.

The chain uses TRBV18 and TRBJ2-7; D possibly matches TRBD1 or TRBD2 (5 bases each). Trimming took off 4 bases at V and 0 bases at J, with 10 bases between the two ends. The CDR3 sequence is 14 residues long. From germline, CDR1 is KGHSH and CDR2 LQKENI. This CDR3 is CASSLRDDSYEQYF. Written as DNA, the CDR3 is TGTGCCAGCTCACTCCGGGACGACTCCTACGAGCAGTACTTC. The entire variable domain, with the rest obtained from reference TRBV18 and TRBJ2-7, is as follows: NAGVMQNPRHLVRRRGQEARLRCSPMKGHSHVYWYRQLPEEGLKFMVYLQKENIIDESGMPKERFSAEFPKEGPSILRIQQVVRGDSAAYFCASSLRDDSYEQYFGPGTRLTVT.

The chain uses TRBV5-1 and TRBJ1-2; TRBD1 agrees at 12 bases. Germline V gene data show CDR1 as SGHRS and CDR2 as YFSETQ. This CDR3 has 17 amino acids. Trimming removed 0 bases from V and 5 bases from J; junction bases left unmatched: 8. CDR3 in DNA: TGCGCCAGCAGCTTGGGGATTTGGGACAGGGGGCTATATGGCTACACCTTC. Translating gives CASSLGIWDRGLYGYTF.

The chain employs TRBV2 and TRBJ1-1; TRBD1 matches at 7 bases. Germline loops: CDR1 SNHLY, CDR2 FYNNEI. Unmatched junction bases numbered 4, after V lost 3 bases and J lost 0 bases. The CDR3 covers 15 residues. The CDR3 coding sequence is TGTGCCAGCAGTGACCAGGGGGGGATGAACACTGAAGCTTTCTTT. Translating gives CASSDQGGMNTEAFF.

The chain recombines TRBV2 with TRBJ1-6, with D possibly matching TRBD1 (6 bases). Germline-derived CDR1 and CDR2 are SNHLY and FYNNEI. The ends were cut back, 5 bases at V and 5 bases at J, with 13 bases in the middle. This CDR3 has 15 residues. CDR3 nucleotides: TGTGCCAGCAGTCTACAGGGTTCGGATAATTCACCCCTCCACTTT. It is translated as CASSLQGSDNSPLHF. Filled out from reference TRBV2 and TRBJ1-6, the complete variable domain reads EPEVTQTPSHQVTQMGQEVILRCVPISNHLYFYWYRQILGQKVEFLVSFYNNEISEKSEIFDDQFSVERPDGSNFTLKIRSTKLEDSAMYFCASSLQGSDNSPLHFGNGTRLTVT.

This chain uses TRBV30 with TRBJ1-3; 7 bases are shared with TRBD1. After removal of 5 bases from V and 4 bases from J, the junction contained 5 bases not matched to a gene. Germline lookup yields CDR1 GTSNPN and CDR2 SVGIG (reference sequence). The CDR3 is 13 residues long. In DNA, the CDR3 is TGTGCCTGGCTGACAGGGTTGGGAAACACCATATATTTT. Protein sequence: CAWLTGLGNTIYF.

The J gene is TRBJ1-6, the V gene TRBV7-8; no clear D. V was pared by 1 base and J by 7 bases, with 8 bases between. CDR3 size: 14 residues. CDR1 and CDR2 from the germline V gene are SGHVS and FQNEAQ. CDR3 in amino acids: CASSLDPWNSPLHF. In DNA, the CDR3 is TGTGCCAGCAGCTTAGACCCCTGGAATTCACCCCTCCACTTT.

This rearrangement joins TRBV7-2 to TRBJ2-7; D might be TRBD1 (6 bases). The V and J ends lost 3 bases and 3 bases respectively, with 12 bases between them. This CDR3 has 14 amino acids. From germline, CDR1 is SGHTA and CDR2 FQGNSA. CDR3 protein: CASSFNRAGYEQYF. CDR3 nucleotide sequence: TGTGCCAGCAGCTTTAACAGGGCTGGCTACGAGCAGTACTTC. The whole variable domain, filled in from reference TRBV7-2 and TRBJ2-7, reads GAGVSQSPSNKVTEKGKDVELRCDPISGHTALYWYRQSLGQGLEFLIYFQGNSAPDKSGLPSDRFSAERTGGSVSTLTIQRTQQEDSAVYLCASSFNRAGYEQYFGPGTRLTVT.

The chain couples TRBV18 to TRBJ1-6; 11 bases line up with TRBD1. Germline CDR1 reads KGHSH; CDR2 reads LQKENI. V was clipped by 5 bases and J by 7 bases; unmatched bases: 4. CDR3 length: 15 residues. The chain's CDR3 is CASSGQGALNSPLHF. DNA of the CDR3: TGTGCCAGCTCAGGACAGGGGGCCCTAAATTCACCCCTCCACTTT.

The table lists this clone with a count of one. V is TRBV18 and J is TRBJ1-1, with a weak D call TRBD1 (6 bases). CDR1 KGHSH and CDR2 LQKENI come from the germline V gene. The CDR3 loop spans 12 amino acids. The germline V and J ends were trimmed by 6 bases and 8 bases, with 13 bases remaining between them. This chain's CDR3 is CASSPADREAFF. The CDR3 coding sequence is TGTGCCAGCTCCCCAGCGGACAGAGAAGCTTTCTTT.

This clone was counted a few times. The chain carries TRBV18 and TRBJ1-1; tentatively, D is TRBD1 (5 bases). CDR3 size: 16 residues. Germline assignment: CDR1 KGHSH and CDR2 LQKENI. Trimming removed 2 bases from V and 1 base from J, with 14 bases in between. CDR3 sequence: CASSPRGGAGNTEAFF. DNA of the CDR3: TGTGCCAGCTCACCAAGGGGCGGGGCCGGGAACACTGAAGCTTTCTTT.

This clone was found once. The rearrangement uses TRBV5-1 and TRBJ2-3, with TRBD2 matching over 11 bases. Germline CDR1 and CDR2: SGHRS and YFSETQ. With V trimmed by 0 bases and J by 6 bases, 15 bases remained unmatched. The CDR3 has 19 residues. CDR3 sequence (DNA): TGCGCCAGCAGCTTGGAGTGGGCTAGCGGGAGGCCTGGGGAGGATACGCAGTATTTT. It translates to CASSLEWASGRPGEDTQYF. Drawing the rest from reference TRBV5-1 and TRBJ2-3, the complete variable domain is KAGVTQTPRYLIKTRGQQVTLSCSPISGHRSVSWYQQTPGQGLQFLFEYFSETQRNKGNFPGRFSGRQFSNSRSEMNVSTLELGDSALYLCASSLEWASGRPGEDTQYFGPGTRLTVL.

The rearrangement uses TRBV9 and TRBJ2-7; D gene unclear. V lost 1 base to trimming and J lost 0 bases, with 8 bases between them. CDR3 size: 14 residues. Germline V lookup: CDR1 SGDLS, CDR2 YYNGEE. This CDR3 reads CASSVTASSYEQYF. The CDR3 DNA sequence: TGTGCCAGCAGCGTAACGGCTAGCTCCTACGAGCAGTACTTC. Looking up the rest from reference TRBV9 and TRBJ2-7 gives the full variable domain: DSGVTQTPKHLITATGQRVTLRCSPRSGDLSVYWYQQSLDQGLQFLIQYYNGEERAKGNILERFSAQQFPDLHSELNLSSLELGDSALYFCASSVTASSYEQYFGPGTRLTVT.

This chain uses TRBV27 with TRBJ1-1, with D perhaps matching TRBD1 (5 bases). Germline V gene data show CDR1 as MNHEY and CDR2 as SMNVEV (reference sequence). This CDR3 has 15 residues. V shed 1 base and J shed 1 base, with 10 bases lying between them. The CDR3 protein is CASSLWERGNTEAFF. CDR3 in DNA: TGTGCCAGCAGTTTATGGGAAAGGGGGAACACTGAAGCTTTCTTT.

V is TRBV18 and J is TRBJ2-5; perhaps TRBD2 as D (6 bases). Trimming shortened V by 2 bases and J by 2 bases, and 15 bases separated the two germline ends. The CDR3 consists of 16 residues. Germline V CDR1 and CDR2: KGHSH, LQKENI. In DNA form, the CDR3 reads TGTGCCAGCTCACCAAGTTTGGCAGGACTACAAGAGACCCAGTACTTC. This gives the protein CASSPSLAGLQETQYF.